These T cell receptor beta chains were read from a single sample in a study of T-cell memory formation after mild COVID-19. TCRdb reanalysed the 5' RACE reads using MiXCR and keeps one entry per CDR3 protein. Of 250,000 to 400,000 distinct CDR3 sequences detected, around 15% appear once; the ten largest clones hold 21%. Source material: PBMCs or a T cell subset sorted from them (not recorded which). All receptors come from a man aged 18 to 29 who had mild COVID-19 (a few samples of this study predate the infection). Cell type and time point are not known. CDR3s include the opening cysteine and the closing phenylalanine or tryptophan. The D gene is left open where the match is weak. Size is stated for part of the rows, as once, few or many counts, or as a class when the clone is expanded.

TRBJ2-3,TRBV4-2,few,TRBD2,CASSQEYGGGTSLYF,TGTGCCAGCAGCCAAGAATACGGCGGGGGGACGTCACTGTATTTT
TRBJ2-5,TRBV6-2/TRBV6-3,.,.,CASRGGTAQETQYF,TGTGCCAGCAGGGGGGGGACAGCACAAGAGACCCAGTACTTC
TRBJ2-1,TRBV6-5,.,.,CASSYSRGPMEGAYNEQFF,TGTGCCAGCAGTTACTCCCGGGGGCCCATGGAAGGCGCCTACAATGAGCAGTTCTTC
TRBJ2-1,TRBV7-2,.,.,CASPRDPSSYNEQFF,TGTGCCAGCCCCCGGGACCCGAGCTCCTACAATGAGCAGTTCTTC
TRBJ1-2,TRBV5-5,many,TRBD1,CASSSRDRIFYGYTF,TGTGCCAGCAGCTCCCGGGACAGGATTTTCTATGGCTACACCTTC
TRBJ2-7,TRBV7-2,.,TRBD1,CASSRDRVYEQYF,TGTGCCAGCAGCCGGGACAGGGTATACGAGCAGTACTTC
TRBJ2-3,TRBV24-1,.,.,CATAPGSRDTQYF,TGTGCCACCGCCCCGGGATCAAGGGATACGCAGTATTTT
TRBJ2-3,TRBV4-3,.,TRBD2,CASSQVGGAGDTQYF,TGCGCCAGCAGCCAAGTCGGGGGGGCAGGGGATACGCAGTATTTT
TRBJ1-5,TRBV7-2,.,TRBD1,CASSPGGGGNNQPQHF,TGTGCCAGCAGCCCAGGAGGGGGCGGTAACAATCAGCCCCAGCATTTT
TRBJ2-1,TRBV6-5,.,.,CASSLTDGNEQFF,TGTGCCAGCAGTCTGACAGACGGCAATGAGCAGTTCTTC
TRBJ1-5,TRBV20-1,.,.,CSVRGGFNQPQHF,TGCAGTGTGAGGGGGGGCTTCAATCAGCCCCAGCATTTT
TRBJ2-3,TRBV5-1,few,.,CASSQGTQGTSTDTQYF,TGCGCCAGCAGCCAAGGGACACAGGGGACTAGCACAGATACGCAGTATTTT
TRBJ2-1,TRBV7-2,.,.,CASSLGITGSLQFF,TGTGCCAGCAGCTTAGGGATTACAGGGAGTTTGCAGTTCTTC
TRBJ1-1,TRBV5-1,once,.,CASSTETRGGTEAFF,TGCGCCAGCAGCACGGAGACAAGAGGGGGTACTGAAGCTTTCTTT
TRBJ1-1,TRBV7-9,few,TRBD1,CASSIAGTANTEAFF,TGTGCCAGCAGCATCGCCGGGACAGCGAACACTGAAGCTTTCTTT
TRBJ2-3,TRBV12-3/TRBV12-4,.,TRBD1,CASSLTGDTDTQYF,TGTGCCAGCAGCCTCACAGGGGACACAGATACGCAGTATTTT